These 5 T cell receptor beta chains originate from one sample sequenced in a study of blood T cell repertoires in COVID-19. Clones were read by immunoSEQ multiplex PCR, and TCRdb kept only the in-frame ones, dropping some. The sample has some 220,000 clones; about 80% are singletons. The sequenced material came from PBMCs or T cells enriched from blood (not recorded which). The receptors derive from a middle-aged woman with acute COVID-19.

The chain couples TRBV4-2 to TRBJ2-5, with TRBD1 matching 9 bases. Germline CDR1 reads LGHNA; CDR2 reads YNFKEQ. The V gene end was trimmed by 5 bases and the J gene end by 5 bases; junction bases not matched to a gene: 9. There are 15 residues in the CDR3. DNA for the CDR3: TGTGCCAGCAGCTTCCGACAGGGGGTCTGGGAGACCCAGTACTTC. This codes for CASSFRQGVWETQYF.

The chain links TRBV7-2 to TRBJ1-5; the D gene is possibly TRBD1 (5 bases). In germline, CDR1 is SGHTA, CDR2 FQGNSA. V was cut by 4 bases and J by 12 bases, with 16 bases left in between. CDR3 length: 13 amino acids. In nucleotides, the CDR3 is TGTGCCAGCAGCTCCCAAAGCGCCAGGGACCAGCATTTT. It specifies CASSSQSARDQHF.

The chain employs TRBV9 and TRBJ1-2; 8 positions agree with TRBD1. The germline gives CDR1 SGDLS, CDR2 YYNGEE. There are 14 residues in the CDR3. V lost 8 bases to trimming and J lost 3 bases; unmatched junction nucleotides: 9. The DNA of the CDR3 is TGTGCCAGTTCCATAGGACAGGGAGACTATGGCTACACCTTC. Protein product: CASSIGQGDYGYTF.

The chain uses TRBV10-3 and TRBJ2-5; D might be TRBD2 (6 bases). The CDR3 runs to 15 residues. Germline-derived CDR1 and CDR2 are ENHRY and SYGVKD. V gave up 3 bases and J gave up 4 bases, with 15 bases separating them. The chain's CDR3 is CAISEPGVSGETQYF. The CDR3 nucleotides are TGTGCCATCAGTGAACCGGGAGTTTCGGGAGAGACCCAGTACTTC.

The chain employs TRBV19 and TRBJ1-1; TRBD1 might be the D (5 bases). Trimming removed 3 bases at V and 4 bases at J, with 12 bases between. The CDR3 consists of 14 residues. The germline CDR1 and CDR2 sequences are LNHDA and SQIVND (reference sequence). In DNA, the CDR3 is TGTGCCAGTAGTATTTCCCGGGACTTCACTGAAGCTTTCTTT. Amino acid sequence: CASSISRDFTEAFF.